This T cell receptor (beta chain) was documented in a study of cytomegalovirus exposure and HLA in healthy donors. On this clone: Its antigen is as yet unknown.

Study observations and caveats: It was reported that the classifier diagnosed cytomegalovirus status with high specificity and sensitivity in both the original and validation cohorts. It was in a later analysis that TCR association rates were seen to vary by HLA locus, highest for DRB1 and lowest for HLA-C. It was confirmed in vitro that a few of the CMV-associated chains were specific for CMV antigens. In a later analysis, an Asian-associated ancestry cluster reportedly showed fewer N-insertions than the roughly 650-donor mean.

The PCR was carried out with 60 Vbeta primers and 13 Jbeta primers. TCRdb's copy holds only in-frame clones and misses some; the assay was immunoSEQ multiplex PCR. The sample contains more than 140,000 clones, about 80% of which appear only once. CDR1 is MNHEY and CDR2 is SMNVEV in the germline V gene (reference sequence). V lost 7 bases to trimming and J lost 0 bases; unmatched junction nucleotides: 11. This CDR3 contains 16 residues. This sequence was found in a woman aged 40 to 50 in good health and CMV-seronegative. The V call is TRBV27, the J call TRBJ1-2; TRBD1 agrees at 7 bases. The sequencing input was PBMCs. For the CDR3, the DNA is TGTGCCAGCACCCAAGCCGGGACAGCATCTAACTATGGCTACACCTTC. Amino acids: CASTQAGTASNYGYTF.